This TCR beta chain stems from a study of PD-1 blockade in classical Hodgkin lymphoma. The CDR3 spans 16 residues. The germline gives CDR1 LNHDA, CDR2 SQIVND (reference sequence). J was trimmed by 4 bases and V by 5 bases; bases with no gene match: 8. Time point in this sample: cycle 4 day 1 (C4D1), after less than seven weeks of nivolumab. Relapse after autologous stem cell transplantation occurred in every patient, and brentuximab vedotin exposure varied. Profiling relied on immunoSEQ multiplex PCR, and the TCRdb table lists in-frame clones only, not all of them. The sample contains some 93,000 clones, 83% of which appear only once. Notes on this clone: Its antigen remains unidentified.

Whole-study results and caveats: Complete responders possessed baseline diversity comparable to newly diagnosed patients. Patients excluded were those beginning nivolumab under 1 year after ASCT. Repertoires differed for reasons still undefined, possibly disease activity or prior therapy.

This rearrangement joins TRBV19 to TRBJ1-5; 10 bases fit TRBD1. The sample was peripheral blood mononuclear cells (PBMCs), taken before the fourth cycle of nivolumab. This TCR was sampled from a human donor with classical Hodgkin lymphoma. CDR3 residues: CASSASDRGRNQPQHF. The CDR3 DNA is TGTGCCAGTAGTGCCAGCGACAGGGGGCGAAATCAGCCCCAGCATTTT.